This TCR beta chain was sequenced for a study of T cells in tuberculosis. Study-wide background: CD1B tetramers identified T cells specific for mycobacterial lipid GMM.

Clones were read by immunoSEQ multiplex PCR, and TCRdb kept only the in-frame ones, dropping some. This table has 35,000 to 45,000 clones, about 94% appearing once. Each donor contributed 85,000 to 100,000 T cells on average, unsorted. This CDR3 is 15 amino acids long. V was clipped by 1 base and J by 7 bases; unmatched bases: 5. CDR1 is GTSNPN and CDR2 is SVGIG in the germline V gene (reference sequence). The chain uses TRBV30 and TRBJ1-4, with 11 positions matching TRBD1. This receptor was obtained from a donor aged 5-35 years with latent tuberculosis or without tuberculosis infection. Some clones in this sample may be carry-over from other donors' samples. Sequencing was carried out using PBMCs. Here the CDR3 DNA reads TGTGCCTGGAGTGCTGGACAGGGGGCTAGTGAAAAACTGTTTTTT. Amino acid sequence: CAWSAGQGASEKLFF.